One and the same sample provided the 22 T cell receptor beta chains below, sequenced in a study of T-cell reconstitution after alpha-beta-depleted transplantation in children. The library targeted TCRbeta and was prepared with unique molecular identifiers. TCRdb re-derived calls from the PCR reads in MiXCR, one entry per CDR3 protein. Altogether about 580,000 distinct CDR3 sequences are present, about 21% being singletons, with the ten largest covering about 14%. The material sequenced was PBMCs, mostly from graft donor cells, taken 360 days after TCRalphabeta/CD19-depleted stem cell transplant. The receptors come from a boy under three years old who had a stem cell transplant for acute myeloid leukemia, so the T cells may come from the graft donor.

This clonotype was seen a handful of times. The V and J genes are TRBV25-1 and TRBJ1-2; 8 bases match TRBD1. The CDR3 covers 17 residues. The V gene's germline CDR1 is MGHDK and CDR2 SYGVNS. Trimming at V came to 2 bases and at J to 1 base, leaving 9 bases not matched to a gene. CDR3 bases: TGTGCCAGCAGTGAAATCGGACAGGGAGCAGATAACTATGGCTACACCTTC. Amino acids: CASSEIGQGADNYGYTF.

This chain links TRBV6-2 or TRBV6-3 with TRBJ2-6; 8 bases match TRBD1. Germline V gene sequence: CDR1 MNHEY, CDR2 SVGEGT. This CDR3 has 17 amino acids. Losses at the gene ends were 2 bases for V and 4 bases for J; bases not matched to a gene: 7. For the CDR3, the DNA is TGTGCCAGCAGTTACAGTTTGGACAGGGCCGGGGCCAACGTCCTGACTTTC. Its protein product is CASSYSLDRAGANVLTF.

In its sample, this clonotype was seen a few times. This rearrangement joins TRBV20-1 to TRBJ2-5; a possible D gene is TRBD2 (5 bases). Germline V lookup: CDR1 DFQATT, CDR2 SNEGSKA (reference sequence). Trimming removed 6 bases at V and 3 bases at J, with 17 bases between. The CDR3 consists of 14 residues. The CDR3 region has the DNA TGCAGTGCGTTCCTTACTAGTCTCGAAGAGACCCAGTACTTC. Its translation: CSAFLTSLEETQYF.

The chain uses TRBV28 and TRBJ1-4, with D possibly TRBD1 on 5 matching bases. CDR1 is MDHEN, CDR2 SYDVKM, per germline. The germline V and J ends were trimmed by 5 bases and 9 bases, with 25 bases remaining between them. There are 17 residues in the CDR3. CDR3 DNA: TGTGCCAGCAGTCCTATTGGCCGACCCCGGCAGGGTAAAAAACTGTTTTTT. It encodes CASSPIGRPRQGKKLFF.

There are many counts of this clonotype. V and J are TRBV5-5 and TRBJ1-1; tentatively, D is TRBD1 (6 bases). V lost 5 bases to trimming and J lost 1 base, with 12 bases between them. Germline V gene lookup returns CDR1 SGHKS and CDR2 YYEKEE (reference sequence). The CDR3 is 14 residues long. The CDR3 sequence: CASSTGQPNTEAFF. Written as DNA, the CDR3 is TGTGCCAGCAGTACCGGACAGCCGAACACTGAAGCTTTCTTT.

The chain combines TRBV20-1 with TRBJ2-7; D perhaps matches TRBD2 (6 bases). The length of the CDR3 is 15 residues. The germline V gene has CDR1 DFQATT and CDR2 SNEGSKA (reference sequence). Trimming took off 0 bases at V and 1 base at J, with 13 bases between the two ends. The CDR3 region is CSARDRGARSYEQYF. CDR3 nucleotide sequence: TGCAGTGCTAGAGATCGCGGGGCACGGTCCTACGAGCAGTACTTC.

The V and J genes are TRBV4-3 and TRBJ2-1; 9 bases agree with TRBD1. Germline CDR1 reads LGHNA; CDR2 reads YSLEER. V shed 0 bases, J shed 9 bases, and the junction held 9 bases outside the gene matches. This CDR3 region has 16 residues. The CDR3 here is CASSQDGTGSAGEQFF. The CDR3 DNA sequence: TGCGCCAGCAGCCAAGATGGGACAGGGAGTGCGGGTGAGCAGTTCTTC.

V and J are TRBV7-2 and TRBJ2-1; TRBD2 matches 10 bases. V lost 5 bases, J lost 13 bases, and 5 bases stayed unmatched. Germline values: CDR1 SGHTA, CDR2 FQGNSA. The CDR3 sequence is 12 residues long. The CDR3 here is CASSRSGGDQFF. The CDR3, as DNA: TGTGCCAGCAGCCGAAGCGGGGGGGACCAGTTCTTC.

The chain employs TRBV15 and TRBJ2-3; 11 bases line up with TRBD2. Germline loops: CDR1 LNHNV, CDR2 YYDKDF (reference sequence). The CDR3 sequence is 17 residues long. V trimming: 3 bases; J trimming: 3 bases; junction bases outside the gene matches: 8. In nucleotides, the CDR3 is TGTGCCACCAGCAGTAGGATTAGCGGGGGGGGAACAGATACGCAGTATTTT. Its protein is CATSSRISGGGTDTQYF.

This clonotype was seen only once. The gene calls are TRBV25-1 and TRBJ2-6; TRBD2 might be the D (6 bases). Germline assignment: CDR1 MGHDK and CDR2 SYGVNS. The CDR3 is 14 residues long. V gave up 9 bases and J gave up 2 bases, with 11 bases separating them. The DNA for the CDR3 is TGTGCCAGTACCACGGGGGCTGGGGCCAACGTCCTGACTTTC. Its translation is CASTTGAGANVLTF. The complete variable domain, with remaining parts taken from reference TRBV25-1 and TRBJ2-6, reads EADIYQTPRYLVIGTGKKITLECSQTMGHDKMYWYQQDPGMELHLIHYSYGVNSTEKGDLSSESTVSRIRTEHFPLTLESARPSHTSQYLCASTTGAGANVLTFGAGSRLTVL.

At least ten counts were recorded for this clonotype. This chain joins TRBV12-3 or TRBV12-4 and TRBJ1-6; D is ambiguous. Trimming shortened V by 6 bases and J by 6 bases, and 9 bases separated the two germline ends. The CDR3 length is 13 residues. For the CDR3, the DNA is TGTGCCAGCAGCTCCATTGGTAATTCACCCCTCCACTTT. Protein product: CASSSIGNSPLHF.

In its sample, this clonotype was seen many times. This chain's CDR3 is CASSDQSVGEETQYF. The CDR3 coding sequence is TGCGCCAGCAGTGATCAAAGCGTCGGCGAAGAGACCCAGTACTTC. The rearrangement joins TRBV10-2 to TRBJ2-5; no firm D call. Germline CDR1 reads WSHSY; CDR2 reads SAAADI. The CDR3 has 15 amino acids. The germline V and J ends were trimmed by 3 bases and 3 bases, with 14 bases remaining between them.

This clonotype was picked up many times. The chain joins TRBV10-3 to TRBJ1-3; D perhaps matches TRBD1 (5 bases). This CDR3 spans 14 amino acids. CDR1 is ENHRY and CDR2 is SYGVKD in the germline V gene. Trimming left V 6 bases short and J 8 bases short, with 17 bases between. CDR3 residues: CAISRQGEIDTIYF. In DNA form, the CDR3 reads TGTGCCATCAGCCGGCAGGGAGAAATAGACACCATATATTTT.

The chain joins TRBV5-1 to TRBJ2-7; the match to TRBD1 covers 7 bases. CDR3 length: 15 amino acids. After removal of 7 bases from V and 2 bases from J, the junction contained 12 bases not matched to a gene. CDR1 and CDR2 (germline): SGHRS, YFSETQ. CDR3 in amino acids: CASAPGQISTYEQYF. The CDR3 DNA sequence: TGCGCCAGCGCTCCGGGACAGATCTCTACCTACGAGCAGTACTTC.

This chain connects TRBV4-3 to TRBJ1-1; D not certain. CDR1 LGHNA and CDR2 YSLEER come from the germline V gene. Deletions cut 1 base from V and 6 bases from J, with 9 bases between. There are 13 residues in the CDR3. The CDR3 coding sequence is TGCGCCAGCAGCCAAGTGGTACAGTCTGAAGCTTTCTTT. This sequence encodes CASSQVVQSEAFF.

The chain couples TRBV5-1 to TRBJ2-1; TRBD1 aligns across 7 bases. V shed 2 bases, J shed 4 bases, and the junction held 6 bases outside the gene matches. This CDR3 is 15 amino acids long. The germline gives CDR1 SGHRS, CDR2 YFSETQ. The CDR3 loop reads CASSFETGFYNEQFF. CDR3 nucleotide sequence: TGCGCCAGCAGCTTTGAGACAGGGTTTTACAATGAGCAGTTCTTC.

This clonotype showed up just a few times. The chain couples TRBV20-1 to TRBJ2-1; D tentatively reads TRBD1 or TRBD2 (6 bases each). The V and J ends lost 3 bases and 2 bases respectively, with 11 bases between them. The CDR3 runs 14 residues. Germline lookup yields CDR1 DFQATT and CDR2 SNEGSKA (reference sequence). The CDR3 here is CSASLGGTYNEQFF. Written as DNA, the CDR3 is TGCAGTGCTAGTCTCGGGGGCACCTACAATGAGCAGTTCTTC.

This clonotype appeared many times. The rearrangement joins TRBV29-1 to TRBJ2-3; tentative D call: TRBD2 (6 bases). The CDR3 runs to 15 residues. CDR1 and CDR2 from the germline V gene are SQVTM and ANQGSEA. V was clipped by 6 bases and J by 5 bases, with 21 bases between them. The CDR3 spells CSVGGMGGYIDTQYF. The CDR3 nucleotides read TGCAGCGTGGGGGGAATGGGGGGATACATAGATACGCAGTATTTT.

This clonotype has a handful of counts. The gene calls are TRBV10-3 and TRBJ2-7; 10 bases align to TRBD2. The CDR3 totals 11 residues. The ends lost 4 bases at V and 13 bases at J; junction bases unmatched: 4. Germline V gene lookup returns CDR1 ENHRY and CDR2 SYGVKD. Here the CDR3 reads CAISGLAGVYF. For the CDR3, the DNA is TGTGCCATCAGTGGGCTAGCGGGGGTTTACTTC.

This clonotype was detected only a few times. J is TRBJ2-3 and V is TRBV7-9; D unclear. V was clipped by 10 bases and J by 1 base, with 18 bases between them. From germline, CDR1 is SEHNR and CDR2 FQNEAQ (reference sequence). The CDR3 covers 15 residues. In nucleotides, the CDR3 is TGTGCCACCACCGCCCCGCGCCCCCGCACAGATACGCAGTATTTT. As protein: CATTAPRPRTDTQYF.

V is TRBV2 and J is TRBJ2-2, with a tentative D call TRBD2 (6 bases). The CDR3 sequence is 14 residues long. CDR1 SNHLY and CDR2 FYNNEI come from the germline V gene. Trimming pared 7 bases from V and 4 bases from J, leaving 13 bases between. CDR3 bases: TGTGCCAGCACTCCGGGACTCCCCACCGGGGAGCTGTTTTTT. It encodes CASTPGLPTGELFF.

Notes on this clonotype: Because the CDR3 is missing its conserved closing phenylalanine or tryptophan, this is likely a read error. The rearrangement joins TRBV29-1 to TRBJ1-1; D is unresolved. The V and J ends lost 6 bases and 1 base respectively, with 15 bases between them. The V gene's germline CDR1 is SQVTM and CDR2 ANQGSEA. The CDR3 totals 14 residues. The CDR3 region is CSVEPRAGNTEAFY. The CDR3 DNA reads TGCAGCGTCGAGCCCCGCGCGGGGAACACTGAAGCTTTCTAT.